This T cell receptor (beta chain) was captured by sequencing in a study of blood T cells in healthy people across ages. With respect to this clonotype: Its specificity is unknown.

The V segment lost 7 bases and the J segment 6 bases; nucleotides outside the gene matches: 3. CDR1 SQVTM and CDR2 ANQGSEA come from the germline V gene. The CDR3 is 13 residues long. A second PCR of roughly 6 to 12 cycles used a sample-barcoded 5' primer and a J-beta primer mix. TCRdb itself ran the 5' RACE reads through MiXCR, one entry per CDR3 protein. The table records about 760,000 distinct CDR3 sequences, 56% of them present only once. Study results and limitations: As age increased, TCR beta diversity per million T cells fell in a roughly linear fashion.

This sequence was found in a man aged 40-50 years in good health. V gene TRBV29-1 combines with J gene TRBJ2-3; TRBD2 agrees at 14 bases. Sequenced: blood. For the CDR3, the DNA is TGCAGCGGGGGACTAGCGGGAGCCGATACGCAGTATTTT. Encoded protein: CSGGLAGADTQYF.